This entry lists 7 T cell receptor beta chains sequenced from one sample in a study of cytomegalovirus exposure and HLA in healthy donors (dated by TCRdb to the late 2010s). To prepare the library, the immunoSEQ multiplex PCR assay was applied. A mixture of 60 forward primers for TCR Vbeta segments and 13 reverse primers for TCR Jbeta segments was used in the multiplex PCR. Not all clones reach the TCRdb copy of this immuneACCESS table, which keeps in-frame sequences only. Checked studies attribute under half of the gap to unresolved V genes and leave the rest unexplained. Across this sample there are some 93,000 clones, with over 75% seen only once. The ten largest make up approximately 3.9% of the sample. The source material was PBMCs. These TCRs come from a man aged 50 or older in good health and CMV-seronegative.

The gene calls are TRBV18 and TRBJ1-2, with TRBD1 matching over 7 bases. V shed 4 bases and J 2 bases; nucleotides not matched to a gene: 10. CDR3 length: 16 residues. Germline loops: CDR1 KGHSH, CDR2 LQKENI. The chain's CDR3 is CASSRGTGDLNYGYTF. Here the CDR3 DNA reads TGTGCCAGCTCACGGGGTACAGGGGATTTGAACTATGGCTACACCTTC.

This clone was counted between two and nine times. This sequence joins TRBV2 and TRBJ1-1, with a tentative D call TRBD1 (5 bases). The germline CDR1 and CDR2 sequences are SNHLY and FYNNEI. The V and J ends lost 6 bases and 0 bases respectively, with 14 bases between them. The CDR3 covers 15 residues. The CDR3, as DNA: TGTGCCAGCAGCCCCGGGACTCGGTTGAACACTGAAGCTTTCTTT. This codes for CASSPGTRLNTEAFF.

V usage is TRBV7-3 and J usage is TRBJ2-3; D call uncertain. The germline gives CDR1 SGHTA, CDR2 FQGTGA. Trimming left V 5 bases short and J 1 base short, with 19 bases between. This CDR3 comprises 17 residues. CDR3 bases: TGTGCCAGCAGCCCACCCTTCGGCGGTGGCGGCACAGATACGCAGTATTTT. Translating gives CASSPPFGGGGTDTQYF.

V usage is TRBV28 and J usage is TRBJ2-3, with 8 nucleotides matching TRBD1. Germline CDR1 is MDHEN and CDR2 is SYDVKM. The CDR3 has 15 amino acids. The ends lost 3 bases at V and 2 bases at J; junction bases unmatched: 4. CDR3 residues: CASSFMTGATDTQYF. The CDR3 nucleotides read TGTGCCAGCAGTTTTATGACAGGGGCCACAGATACGCAGTATTTT.

This clone was observed a few times. V usage is TRBV5-4 and J usage is TRBJ2-7; 9 bases are a match to TRBD2. This CDR3 comprises 16 residues. The V and J ends lost 4 bases and 2 bases, in that order; junction bases with no gene match: 10. Germline assignment: CDR1 SGHNT and CDR2 YYREEE (reference sequence). CDR3 in amino acids: CASSPSGGRAPYEQYF. CDR3 in DNA: TGTGCCAGCAGCCCGAGCGGGGGGCGGGCCCCCTACGAGCAGTACTTC.

The gene calls are TRBV6-6 and TRBJ2-7, with TRBD2 identical over 10 bases. J gave up 4 bases and V 7 bases, and 10 bases lay outside the gene matches. This CDR3 has 15 amino acids. From germline, CDR1 is MNHNY and CDR2 SVGAGI (reference sequence). CDR3 DNA: TGTGCCAGCACATTAGCGGGAGGTTATAAATACGAGCAGTACTTC. The encoded protein is CASTLAGGYKYEQYF.

This chain joins TRBV28 and TRBJ2-7, with D hard to call. The V end lost 1 base, the J end lost 8 bases, and 15 bases lay between the germline ends. CDR1 is MDHEN, CDR2 SYDVKM, per germline. This CDR3 region has 14 residues. CDR3 DNA sequence: TGTGCCAGCAGTTTATTCGCGCAGGCACTCCAGCAGTACTTC. Encoded protein: CASSLFAQALQQYF. Drawing the rest from reference TRBV28 and TRBJ2-7, the complete variable domain is DVKVTQSSRYLVKRTGEKVFLECVQDMDHENMFWYRQDPGLGLRLIYFSYDVKMKEKGDIPEGYSVSREKKERFSLILESASTNQTSMYLCASSLFAQALQQYFGPGTRLTVT.